These T cell receptor beta chains were read from a single sample in a study of blood T cell repertoires in COVID-19. Generated by immunoSEQ multiplex PCR, the TCRdb table keeps only in-frame clones and is missing some. This sample yields approximately 300,000 clones, of which 85% to 95% are seen a single time; less than 4% belongs to the top ten. Source material: PBMCs or T cells enriched from blood (not recorded which). All receptors come from a woman aged 25 to 39 who had been exposed to COVID-19. Each CDR3 is given without its conserved first and last residue. Where a row states a size, it is once, few, many or the class of an expanded clone; other rows omit it.

>TRBJ2-7|TRBV2|once
ATTGTSGDEQY
>TRBJ1-4|TRBV30|NA
AWSSTRQGGLF
>TRBJ1-5|TRBV7-2|NA
ASSSATGPHSNQPQH
>TRBJ2-5|TRBV7-9|NA
ASSLDYETQY
>TRBJ1-6|TRBV11-2|NA
ASSLGAGVSRSPLH
>TRBJ2-1|TRBV5-1|NA
ASSKGQGGYYNEQF
>TRBJ2-4|TRBV13|NA
ASSFGQGRWLAKNIQY
>TRBJ1-1|TRBV5-1|NA
ASSLEQTGDEAF
>TRBJ1-6|TRBV21-1|NA
ASTKSVRGCSPLH
>TRBJ1-2|TRBV10-3|NA
AISESGVSNYGYT
>TRBJ2-4|TRBV2|few
ASSGRGGRNIQY
>TRBJ1-1|TRBV3-1/TRBV3-2|NA
ASSQLQGMDTEAF
>TRBJ2-7|TRBV30|NA
AWSVLIGYSYEQY
>TRBJ1-6|TRBV11-2|NA
ASSLVGGDNSPLH
>TRBJ2-1|TRBV27|NA
ASSLVGAYYNEQF
>TRBJ1-3|TRBV2|NA
ASSDLGAVAGNTIY
>TRBJ1-6|TRBV6-5|NA
ASSWTGTGYNSPLH
>TRBJ2-1|TRBV7-3|NA
ASSLTRNEQF
>TRBJ1-2|TRBV27|NA
ASSFRGTYGYT
>TRBJ1-4|TRBV21-1|NA
ASSNHKPRGQREKLF
>TRBJ1-6|TRBV5-1|NA
ASSLGARGDSPLH
>TRBJ1-2|TRBV5-1|once
ASSSPGQGAGGYT
>TRBJ1-2|TRBV2|NA
ASSARQTVYYGYT
>TRBJ1-3|TRBV7-2|NA
ASRSRQGAENTIY
>TRBJ1-2|TRBV18|NA
ASSHESLGSRYGYT
>TRBJ1-6|TRBV16|NA
ASSQGTGVSPLH
>TRBJ1-1|TRBV19|NA
ASSRTGGMNTEAF
>TRBJ2-7|TRBV18|once
ASSPPGLSGEQY
>TRBJ2-5|TRBV3-1/TRBV3-2|NA
ASSQVTGGPGGKTQY
>TRBJ1-1|TRBV18|NA
ASSKTGVNTEAF
>TRBJ1-1|TRBV5-1|NA
ASSRGGGLQNTEAF
>TRBJ1-4|TRBV10-3|few
ATRGAGQGEKLF
>TRBJ2-7|TRBV7-9|NA
ASSPTGGASYEQY
>TRBJ2-5|TRBV25-1|once
ASSEWGGETQY
>TRBJ1-5|TRBV19|NA
ASSLQGNQPQH
>TRBJ2-7|TRBV15|NA
ATSRDLQGEQY